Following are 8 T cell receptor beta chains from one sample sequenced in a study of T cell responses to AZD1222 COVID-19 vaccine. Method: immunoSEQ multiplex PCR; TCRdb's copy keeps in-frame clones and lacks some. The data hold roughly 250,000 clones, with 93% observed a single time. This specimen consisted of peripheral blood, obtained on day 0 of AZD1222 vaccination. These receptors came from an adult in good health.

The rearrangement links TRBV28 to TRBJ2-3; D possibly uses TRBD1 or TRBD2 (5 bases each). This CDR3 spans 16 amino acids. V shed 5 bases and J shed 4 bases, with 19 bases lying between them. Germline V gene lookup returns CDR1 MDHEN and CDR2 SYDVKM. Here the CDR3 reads CASSPGRRSAADTQYF. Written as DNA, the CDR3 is TGTGCCAGCAGTCCGGGACGTCGAAGCGCGGCAGATACGCAGTATTTT.

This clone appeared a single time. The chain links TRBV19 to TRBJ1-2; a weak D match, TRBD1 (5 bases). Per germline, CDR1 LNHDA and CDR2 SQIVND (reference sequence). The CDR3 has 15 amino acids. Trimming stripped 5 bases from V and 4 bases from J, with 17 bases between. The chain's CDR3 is CASSPEGHGGYGYTF. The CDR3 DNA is TGTGCCAGTAGTCCCGAGGGGCACGGAGGCTATGGCTACACCTTC.

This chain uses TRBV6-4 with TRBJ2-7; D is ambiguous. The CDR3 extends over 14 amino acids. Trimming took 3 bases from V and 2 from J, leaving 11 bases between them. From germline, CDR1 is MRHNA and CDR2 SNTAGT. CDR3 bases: TGTGCCAGCAGTGAATCCAGGCCCGCCTACGAGCAGTACTTC. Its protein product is CASSESRPAYEQYF.

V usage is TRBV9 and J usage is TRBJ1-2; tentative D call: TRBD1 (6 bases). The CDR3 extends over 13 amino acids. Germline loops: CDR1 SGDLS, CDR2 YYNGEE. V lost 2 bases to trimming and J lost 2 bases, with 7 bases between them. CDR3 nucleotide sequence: TGTGCCAGCAGCGTTGACAGGAACTATGGCTACACCTTC. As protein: CASSVDRNYGYTF.

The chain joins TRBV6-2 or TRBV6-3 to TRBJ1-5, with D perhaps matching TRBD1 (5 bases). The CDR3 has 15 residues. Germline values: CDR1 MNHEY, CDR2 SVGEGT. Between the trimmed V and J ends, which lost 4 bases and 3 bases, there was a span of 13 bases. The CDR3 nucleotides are TGTGCCAGCAGTTTCGGGGGAACGGTCAATCAGCCCCAGCATTTT. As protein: CASSFGGTVNQPQHF.

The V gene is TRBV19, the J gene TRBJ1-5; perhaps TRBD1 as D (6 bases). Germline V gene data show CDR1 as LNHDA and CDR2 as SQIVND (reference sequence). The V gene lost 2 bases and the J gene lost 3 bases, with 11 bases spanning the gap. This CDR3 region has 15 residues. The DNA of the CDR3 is TGTGCCAGTAGTATAACGGGGGGCTACAATCAGCCCCAGCATTTT. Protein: CASSITGGYNQPQHF.

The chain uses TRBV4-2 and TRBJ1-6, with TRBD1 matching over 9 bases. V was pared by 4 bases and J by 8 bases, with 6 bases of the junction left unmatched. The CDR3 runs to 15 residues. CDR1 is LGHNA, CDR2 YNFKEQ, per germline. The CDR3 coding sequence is TGTGCCAGCAGCCCCCGTAGGACAGGGGATTCACCCCTCCACTTT. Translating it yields CASSPRRTGDSPLHF.

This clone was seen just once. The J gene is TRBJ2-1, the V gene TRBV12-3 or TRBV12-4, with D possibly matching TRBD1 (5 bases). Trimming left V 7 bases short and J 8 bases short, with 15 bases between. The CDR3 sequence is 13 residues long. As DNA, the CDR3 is TGTGCCAGCACCAAGGGGCTACCGGATGAGCAGTTCTTC. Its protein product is CASTKGLPDEQFF.